The rows below give T cell receptor beta chains drawn from one sample of a study of blood T cells in healthy people across ages. One entry per CDR3 protein results from TCRdb running MiXCR on the 5' RACE reads. The sample lists approximately 850,000 distinct CDR3 sequences, 44% occurring once. Sequences were obtained from blood. These receptors were obtained from a man in his 60s in good health. CDR3s include the opening cysteine and the closing phenylalanine or tryptophan. D genes are given only for firm matches. Size is omitted from some rows. Given values are once, few, many or a class for expanded clones.

d_call: NA; j_call: TRBJ2-5; v_call: TRBV5-1; clone_size: NA; cdr3_nt: TGCGCCGGCAGCCCAAACGGACTACCCAATGAGCAGTACTTC; cdr3_aa: CAGSPNGLPNEQYF
d_call: NA; j_call: TRBJ1-2; v_call: TRBV7-2; clone_size: many; cdr3_nt: TGTGCCAGCAGCTATACGGAGGCCCCCACGGATGGCTACACCTTC; cdr3_aa: CASSYTEAPTDGYTF
d_call: NA; j_call: TRBJ2-3; v_call: TRBV20-1; clone_size: NA; cdr3_nt: TGCAGTGCCCTAAGCGACGCAGATACACAGTATTTT; cdr3_aa: CSALSDADTQYF
d_call: TRBD2; j_call: TRBJ2-7; v_call: TRBV5-1; clone_size: few; cdr3_nt: TGCGCCAGCAGCTCTCTCGGGACTAGCGGGGACTTTTCCTACGAGCAGTACTTC; cdr3_aa: CASSSLGTSGDFSYEQYF
d_call: TRBD1; j_call: TRBJ2-1; v_call: TRBV29-1; clone_size: many; cdr3_nt: TGCAGCGAAGGGACAGGGGGGTGGGATGAGCAGTTCTTC; cdr3_aa: CSEGTGGWDEQFF
d_call: TRBD2; j_call: TRBJ2-1; v_call: TRBV6-5; clone_size: few; cdr3_nt: TGTGCCAGCAGGAATGTAGCGGGGGGGCTAAATGAGCAGTTCTTC; cdr3_aa: CASRNVAGGLNEQFF
d_call: NA; j_call: TRBJ2-7; v_call: TRBV6-6; clone_size: NA; cdr3_nt: TGTGCCAGCAGTTACTTCAGCTCCTACGAGCAGTACTTC; cdr3_aa: CASSYFSSYEQYF
d_call: NA; j_call: TRBJ2-2; v_call: TRBV6-5; clone_size: NA; cdr3_nt: TGTGCCAGCAGTACCGGGACTGCTCCCGGGGAGCTGTTTTTT; cdr3_aa: CASSTGTAPGELFF
d_call: NA; j_call: TRBJ2-6; v_call: TRBV4-1; clone_size: NA; cdr3_nt: TGCACCAGCAGCCACCCCCAGACCTCTGGGGCCAACGTCCTGACTTTC; cdr3_aa: CTSSHPQTSGANVLTF
d_call: NA; j_call: TRBJ2-5; v_call: TRBV9; clone_size: NA; cdr3_nt: TGTGCCAGCAGCGTAGGTTCGGGCCCGCAAGAGACCCAGTACTTC; cdr3_aa: CASSVGSGPQETQYF
d_call: NA; j_call: TRBJ1-1; v_call: TRBV3-1; clone_size: NA; cdr3_nt: TGTGCCAGCAGCCAAGAAAGGGTCGGGGGGTCCACTGAAGCTTTCTTT; cdr3_aa: CASSQERVGGSTEAFF
d_call: TRBD1; j_call: TRBJ2-7; v_call: TRBV5-1; clone_size: many; cdr3_nt: TGTGCCAGCAGCTTAGGACAGGGGGGCTACGAGCAGTACTTC; cdr3_aa: CASSLGQGGYEQYF
d_call: NA; j_call: TRBJ2-3; v_call: TRBV27; clone_size: NA; cdr3_nt: TGTGCCAGCAGTCTGGCGGGGAACAACAGGGCAGATACGCAGTATTTT; cdr3_aa: CASSLAGNNRADTQYF
d_call: NA; j_call: TRBJ1-1; v_call: TRBV4-3; clone_size: few; cdr3_nt: TGCGCCAGCAGCCAAGATTGGAGGGGCCCCGAAGCTTTCTTT; cdr3_aa: CASSQDWRGPEAFF
d_call: NA; j_call: TRBJ2-5; v_call: TRBV5-1; clone_size: NA; cdr3_nt: TGCGCCAGCAGCCTAGATAATCCCCAAGAGACCCAGTACTTC; cdr3_aa: CASSLDNPQETQYF
d_call: TRBD2; j_call: TRBJ2-3; v_call: TRBV9; clone_size: NA; cdr3_nt: TGTGCCAGCAGCGCGGGGGGTTCGGATACGCAGTATTTT; cdr3_aa: CASSAGGSDTQYF
d_call: TRBD2; j_call: TRBJ2-5; v_call: TRBV20-1; clone_size: NA; cdr3_nt: TGCAGTGCTAGAGACCCGGGACTAGCGGTTCAAGAGACCCAGTACTTC; cdr3_aa: CSARDPGLAVQETQYF
d_call: NA; j_call: TRBJ2-3; v_call: TRBV9; clone_size: few; cdr3_nt: TGTGCCAGCAGCGAATCGGCTCAGGGTGGACATACGCAGTATTTT; cdr3_aa: CASSESAQGGHTQYF
d_call: TRBD2; j_call: TRBJ2-1; v_call: TRBV6-5; clone_size: NA; cdr3_nt: TGTGCCAGCAGCCCCTTTGGAGCGGGGGGATACAATGAGCAGTTCTTC; cdr3_aa: CASSPFGAGGYNEQFF
d_call: NA; j_call: TRBJ2-7; v_call: TRBV6-1; clone_size: few; cdr3_nt: TGTGCCAGCGCAGATACCTACGAGCAGTACTTC; cdr3_aa: CASADTYEQYF
d_call: TRBD1; j_call: TRBJ2-7; v_call: TRBV7-9; clone_size: NA; cdr3_nt: TGTGCCTGCAGCTTCCAATCCGGGACAGCTACCTACGAGCAGTACTTC; cdr3_aa: CACSFQSGTATYEQYF
d_call: NA; j_call: TRBJ2-7; v_call: TRBV27; clone_size: few; cdr3_nt: TGTGCCAGCAGTCGCCGGGACGGATTCTACGAGCAGTACTTC; cdr3_aa: CASSRRDGFYEQYF
d_call: NA; j_call: TRBJ2-3; v_call: TRBV6-6; clone_size: NA; cdr3_nt: TGTGCCAGCAGTAAAGGGGACATCGTTCGGACAGATACGCAGTATTTT; cdr3_aa: CASSKGDIVRTDTQYF
d_call: NA; j_call: TRBJ2-7; v_call: TRBV20-1; clone_size: NA; cdr3_nt: TGCAGTGCTAGGCCCCTCGCCAGCGGGTCCTACGAGCAGTACTTC; cdr3_aa: CSARPLASGSYEQYF
d_call: NA; j_call: TRBJ2-1; v_call: TRBV7-9; clone_size: NA; cdr3_nt: TGTGCCAGCAGCGCGATAACGGGACACCTACCCCATGAGCAGTTCTTC; cdr3_aa: CASSAITGHLPHEQFF
d_call: TRBD2; j_call: TRBJ2-7; v_call: TRBV4-3; clone_size: NA; cdr3_nt: TGCGCCAGCAGCCAAGGGACGAGAGCGGGACTGAACAATGAGCAGTACTTC; cdr3_aa: CASSQGTRAGLNNEQYF
d_call: TRBD2; j_call: TRBJ2-3; v_call: TRBV11-1; clone_size: few; cdr3_nt: TGTGCCAGCAGCCCAGCGGGGGGTTTCACAGATACGCAGTATTTT; cdr3_aa: CASSPAGGFTDTQYF
d_call: NA; j_call: TRBJ1-6; v_call: TRBV30; clone_size: NA; cdr3_nt: TGTGCCTGGAGCGGGATCTCCTATAATTCACCCCTCCACTTT; cdr3_aa: CAWSGISYNSPLHF
d_call: NA; j_call: TRBJ2-3; v_call: TRBV20-1; clone_size: NA; cdr3_nt: TGCAGTGTTAATTCAGGCGGGGTCACAGGTACGCAGTATTTT; cdr3_aa: CSVNSGGVTGTQYF
d_call: TRBD2; j_call: TRBJ2-3; v_call: TRBV7-2; clone_size: NA; cdr3_nt: TGTGCCAGCAGCACCCGGACTAGCGAGTCAGCTACGCAGTATTTT; cdr3_aa: CASSTRTSESATQYF
d_call: TRBD2; j_call: TRBJ2-7; v_call: TRBV4-3; clone_size: NA; cdr3_nt: TGCGCCAGCAGCCAACTAGCGGGGGAGACCTACAATGAGCAGTACTTC; cdr3_aa: CASSQLAGETYNEQYF
d_call: TRBD2; j_call: TRBJ2-3; v_call: TRBV7-9; clone_size: NA; cdr3_nt: TGTGCCAGCAGCTTGGCAGGCAGCGGGGCAGATACGCAGTATTTT; cdr3_aa: CASSLAGSGADTQYF
d_call: TRBD1; j_call: TRBJ1-2; v_call: TRBV12-3/TRBV12-4; clone_size: NA; cdr3_nt: TGTGCCAGCAGGTCTCAGGGGGCTCACTATGGCTACACCTTC; cdr3_aa: CASRSQGAHYGYTF
d_call: NA; j_call: TRBJ2-3; v_call: TRBV6-5; clone_size: few; cdr3_nt: TGTGCCAGCAGAGACAACACAGATACGCAGTATTTT; cdr3_aa: CASRDNTDTQYF
d_call: TRBD1; j_call: TRBJ2-5; v_call: TRBV20-1; clone_size: NA; cdr3_nt: TGCAGTGTTAGAGTATGGGACAGTTTTCAAGAGGCCCAGTACTTC; cdr3_aa: CSVRVWDSFQEAQYF
d_call: TRBD1; j_call: TRBJ2-5; v_call: TRBV11-2; clone_size: NA; cdr3_nt: TGTGCCAGCAGCTCCATCAGGGGGCGATTAATAGTGGGGACCCAGTACTTC; cdr3_aa: CASSSIRGRLIVGTQYF
d_call: NA; j_call: TRBJ2-4; v_call: TRBV6-2/TRBV6-3; clone_size: few; cdr3_nt: TGTGCCAGCAGCGACGGGGGCTTAGCCAAAAACATTCAGTACTTC; cdr3_aa: CASSDGGLAKNIQYF
d_call: NA; j_call: TRBJ2-7; v_call: TRBV28; clone_size: NA; cdr3_nt: TGTGCCAGCAGTTTTCGACATTCTACCCCCACCTACGAGCAGTACTTC; cdr3_aa: CASSFRHSTPTYEQYF
d_call: NA; j_call: TRBJ1-5; v_call: TRBV24-1; clone_size: NA; cdr3_nt: TGTGCCACCAGTGAACATGGACCTGGCAATCAGCCCCAGCATTTT; cdr3_aa: CATSEHGPGNQPQHF
d_call: NA; j_call: TRBJ1-2; v_call: TRBV20-1; clone_size: NA; cdr3_nt: TGCAGTGCTAGCAGCGGGGTGACCTATGGCTACACCTTC; cdr3_aa: CSASSGVTYGYTF
d_call: NA; j_call: TRBJ1-2; v_call: TRBV6-2/TRBV6-3; clone_size: few; cdr3_nt: TGTGCCAGCAGTTACGGAGGGATTGGCTACACCTTC; cdr3_aa: CASSYGGIGYTF
d_call: TRBD1; j_call: TRBJ2-1; v_call: TRBV24-1; clone_size: few; cdr3_nt: TGTGCCACCAGTGGACGACAGGGAGCCTACAATGAGCAGTTCTTC; cdr3_aa: CATSGRQGAYNEQFF
d_call: TRBD1; j_call: TRBJ1-4; v_call: TRBV4-3; clone_size: NA; cdr3_nt: TGCGCCAGCAGCCAAGTGGTACAGGGGTTGGGTAATGAAAAACTGTTTTTT; cdr3_aa: CASSQVVQGLGNEKLFF
d_call: NA; j_call: TRBJ2-3; v_call: TRBV7-9; clone_size: few; cdr3_nt: TGTGCCAGCAGCCCCCGGTTGTCTTATGGAGATACGCAGTATTTT; cdr3_aa: CASSPRLSYGDTQYF
d_call: NA; j_call: TRBJ2-1; v_call: TRBV24-1; clone_size: NA; cdr3_nt: TGTGCCACCAGTGGGACACGGAATGAGCAGTTCTTC; cdr3_aa: CATSGTRNEQFF